The entry below describes one TCR beta chain. Its antigen is currently unknown. Sequence at one end of the junction differs from germline and may be a read error. These data are taken from a study of blood T cells in healthy people across ages. CDR3 length equals 14 residues. Germline CDR1 reads ENHRY; CDR2 reads SYGVKD. General study findings and limits: TCR beta diversity, measured per million T cells, fell in a roughly linear way with age.

Each sample had at least 6 million PBMCs isolated. The second PCR ran roughly 7 to 12 cycles with a sample-barcoded 5' primer and J-beta primers. The authors tagged each cDNA molecule using a template-switch adaptor with 12 random nucleotides. At least 2.5 million CDR3-containing paired-end reads were obtained per sample. A single record per CDR3 protein comes from TCRdb applying MiXCR to the 5' RACE reads. The sample includes about 1.5 million distinct CDR3 sequences, less than 45% of them seen just once. This TCR was sampled from a woman aged 18-35 years in good health. The sample taken for sequencing was blood. The chain recombines TRBV10-3 with TRBJ1-4; D unresolved. The CDR3 loop is CATRELQTSEKLFF. CDR3 in DNA: TGTGCCACACGCGAGCTGCAAACTAGTGAAAAACTGTTTTTT.